Below, 15 T cell receptor beta chains from the same sample are listed, as sequenced in a study of CD8+ T cells in alopecia areata. Extraction and reverse transcription of RNA yielded cDNA as the sequencing template. Clones were sequenced by immunoSEQ multiplex PCR, and TCRdb holds only the in-frame ones, with some missing. The table includes 150,000 to 200,000 clones, 50% to 60% detected once. Indicated treatment: oral pan-JAK inhibitor, 5-10 mg twice daily. Sequencing was performed on CD4+ T cells sorted from blood, taken at week 4, from a patient treated with tofacitinib. Source of these receptors: a human donor with alopecia areata.

V usage is TRBV10-3 and J usage is TRBJ2-2; 14 bases align to TRBD2. The V gene's germline CDR1 is ENHRY and CDR2 SYGVKD. V dropped 5 bases and J dropped 6; count of bases not matched to a gene: 5. This CDR3 contains 16 residues. This chain's CDR3 is CAISPGLAGGPGELFF. In DNA, the CDR3 is TGTGCCATCAGTCCTGGACTAGCGGGGGGACCCGGGGAGCTGTTTTTT.

This clone was found a few times. V and J are TRBV15 and TRBJ2-3, with D tentatively TRBD1 (5 bases). Germline CDR1 and CDR2: LNHNV and YYDKDF (reference sequence). This CDR3 contains 14 residues. Trimming cost V 5 bases and J 5 bases, with 14 bases left between them. CDR3 coding DNA: TGTGCCACCAGCTTAGATCAGGGCGAAGATACGCAGTATTTT. Protein sequence: CATSLDQGEDTQYF. The complete variable domain, with remaining parts taken from reference TRBV15 and TRBJ2-3, reads DAMVIQNPRYQVTQFGKPVTLSCSQTLNHNVMYWYQQKSSQAPKLLFHYYDKDFNNEADTPDNFQSRRPNTSFCFLDIRSPGLGDTAMYLCATSLDQGEDTQYFGPGTRLTVL.

The chain is built from TRBV6-1 and TRBJ1-5; D ambiguous. V shed 1 base and J shed 7 bases, with 8 bases lying between them. In germline, CDR1 is MNHNS, CDR2 SASEGT. The CDR3 spans 13 residues. The DNA of the CDR3 is TGTGCCAGCAGTGAAGGCGGAGGGCAGCCCCAGCATTTT. The encoded protein is CASSEGGGQPQHF.

The CDR3 coding sequence is TGTGCCAGCAGCCTATATACGAATTCACCCCTCCACTTT. Translated: CASSLYTNSPLHF. V is TRBV14 and J is TRBJ1-6; D is undetermined. The CDR3 is made up of 13 amino acids. Trimming left V 4 bases short and J 7 bases short, with 8 bases between. Germline lookup yields CDR1 SGHDN and CDR2 FVKESK. The complete variable domain, with remaining parts taken from reference TRBV14 and TRBJ1-6, reads EAGVTQFPSHSVIEKGQTVTLRCDPISGHDNLYWYRRVMGKEIKFLLHFVKESKQDESGMPNNRFLAERTGGTYSTLKVQPAELEDSGVYFCASSLYTNSPLHFGNGTRLTVT.

This clone was seen more than once but under ten times. This chain joins TRBV9 and TRBJ1-1; D is perhaps TRBD1 (5 bases). The V gene's germline CDR1 is SGDLS and CDR2 YYNGEE. This CDR3 spans 14 amino acids. Trimming removed 6 bases from V and 4 bases from J, with 16 bases in between. The CDR3 nucleotides are TGTGCCAGCAACAAAGGGGCGGCAGCCACTGAAGCTTTCTTT. Residues: CASNKGAAATEAFF.

The count of this clone is one. The chain has TRBV30 and TRBJ1-1; D unclear. The germline V and J ends were trimmed by 1 base and 5 bases, with 17 bases remaining between them. The length of the CDR3 is 15 residues. CDR1 is GTSNPN, CDR2 SVGIG, per germline (reference sequence). For the CDR3, the DNA is TGTGCCTGGAGTGACCGATGGGGTCGGGGAACTGAAGCTTTCTTT. Translating it yields CAWSDRWGRGTEAFF.

The chain has TRBV29-1 and TRBJ1-3, with D maybe TRBD1 (6 bases). Per the germline V gene, CDR1 is SQVTM and CDR2 is ANQGSEA. The CDR3 contains 16 residues. The V and J ends lost 4 bases and 0 bases respectively, with 16 bases between them. CDR3 in amino acids: CSVASGTSISGNTIYF. In nucleotides, the CDR3 is TGCAGCGTTGCCTCCGGGACATCGATCTCTGGAAACACCATATATTTT.

The chain recombines TRBV30 with TRBJ2-6; D is unclear. The V and J ends lost 0 bases and 3 bases respectively, with 0 bases between them. Germline CDR1 and CDR2: GTSNPN and SVGIG (reference sequence). The CDR3 extends over 12 amino acids. CDR3 protein: CAWSVGANVLTF. The DNA of the CDR3 is TGTGCCTGGAGTGTTGGGGCCAACGTCCTGACTTTC.

The gene calls are TRBV7-9 and TRBJ1-4; D gene ambiguous. The germline V gene encodes CDR1 SEHNR and CDR2 FQNEAQ (reference sequence). The ends were cut back, 5 bases at V and 8 bases at J, with 18 bases in the middle. The CDR3 covers 15 residues. CDR3 bases: TGTGCCAGCAGCCCCACCGAGTGGGTTGGGGAAAAACTGTTTTTT. Encoded protein: CASSPTEWVGEKLFF.

As regards this clone: The sample contains more than one DNA sequence encoding this CDR3. This chain connects TRBV30 to TRBJ1-1; TRBD1 agrees at 8 bases. Germline assignment: CDR1 GTSNPN and CDR2 SVGIG (reference sequence). V trimming: 4 bases; J trimming: 6 bases; junction bases outside the gene matches: 4. This CDR3 region has 12 residues. For the CDR3, the DNA is TGTGCCTGGACGGACAGGGTTCCTGAAGCTTTCTTT. Amino acids: CAWTDRVPEAFF.

The chain combines TRBV29-1 with TRBJ2-1; D uncertain. The germline gives CDR1 SQVTM, CDR2 ANQGSEA. Trimming pared 5 bases from V and 6 bases from J, leaving 8 bases between. The CDR3 is made up of 11 amino acids. The CDR3 DNA is TGCAGCGTTCGGGTCCTCAATGAGCAGTTCTTC. Its protein product is CSVRVLNEQFF.

Written as DNA, the CDR3 is TGTGCCAGCAGGCAACGGGTTGGGAAGACTGAAGCTTTCTTT. This translates into CASRQRVGKTEAFF. This chain uses TRBV6-5 with TRBJ1-1; D ambiguous. Trimming removed 6 bases from V and 5 bases from J, with 16 bases in between. The CDR3 is 14 amino acids. Germline V gene sequence: CDR1 MNHEY, CDR2 SVGAGI.

This clone was seen a handful of times. The J gene is TRBJ2-3, the V gene TRBV27; 7 nucleotides agree with TRBD1. This CDR3 region has 13 residues. The germline V gene encodes CDR1 MNHEY and CDR2 SMNVEV (reference sequence). With 9 bases clipped from V and 1 base from J, the junction kept 4 bases outside the gene matches. CDR3 in amino acids: CASRGRGTDTQYF. The DNA of the CDR3 is TGTGCCAGTAGGGGGCGCGGCACAGATACGCAGTATTTT.

This clone was counted only a few times. This chain uses TRBV7-8 with TRBJ2-3; D is perhaps TRBD2 (7 bases). The CDR3 runs to 18 residues. The germline V gene has CDR1 SGHVS and CDR2 FQNEAQ. Trimming removed 3 bases from V and 0 bases from J, with 19 bases in between. For the CDR3, the DNA is TGTGCCAGCAGCTTTTCAGCGTCTGCGGGGGCGAGCACAGATACGCAGTATTTT. Its translation is CASSFSASAGASTDTQYF.

The chain carries TRBV29-1 and TRBJ1-2, with no clear D. V dropped 5 bases and J dropped 3 bases, with 10 bases sitting between them. Germline V lookup: CDR1 SQVTM, CDR2 ANQGSEA. The CDR3 consists of 12 residues. The CDR3 is CSVWRTDYGYTF. CDR3 sequence (DNA): TGCAGCGTTTGGCGGACGGACTATGGCTACACCTTC.